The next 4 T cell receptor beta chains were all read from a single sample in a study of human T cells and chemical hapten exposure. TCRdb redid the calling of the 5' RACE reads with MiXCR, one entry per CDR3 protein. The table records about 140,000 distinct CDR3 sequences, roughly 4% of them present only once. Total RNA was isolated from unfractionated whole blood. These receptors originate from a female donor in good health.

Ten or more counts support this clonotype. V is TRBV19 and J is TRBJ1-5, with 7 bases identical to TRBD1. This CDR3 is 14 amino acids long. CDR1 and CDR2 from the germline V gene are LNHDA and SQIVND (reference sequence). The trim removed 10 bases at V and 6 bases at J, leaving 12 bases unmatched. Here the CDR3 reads CATRGGSSGQPQHF. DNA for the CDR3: TGTGCCACCAGGGGGGGTTCGTCGGGTCAGCCCCAGCATTTT.

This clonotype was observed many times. This CDR3 reads CASSYSRGQRNTEAFF. For the CDR3, the DNA is TGTGCCAGCAGTTACTCAAGAGGCCAGAGGAACACTGAAGCTTTCTTT. The genes are TRBV6-5 and TRBJ1-1; D unresolved. V lost 0 bases and J 1 base, leaving 12 bases between the germline ends. CDR3 size: 16 residues. Germline-derived CDR1 and CDR2 are MNHEY and SVGAGI.

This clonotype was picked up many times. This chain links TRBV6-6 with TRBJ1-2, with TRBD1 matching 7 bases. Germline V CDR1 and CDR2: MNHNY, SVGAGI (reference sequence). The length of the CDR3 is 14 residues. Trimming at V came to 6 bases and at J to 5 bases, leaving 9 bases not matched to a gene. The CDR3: CASRITGTEYGYTF. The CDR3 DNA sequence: TGTGCCAGCAGAATAACCGGGACAGAATATGGCTACACCTTC.

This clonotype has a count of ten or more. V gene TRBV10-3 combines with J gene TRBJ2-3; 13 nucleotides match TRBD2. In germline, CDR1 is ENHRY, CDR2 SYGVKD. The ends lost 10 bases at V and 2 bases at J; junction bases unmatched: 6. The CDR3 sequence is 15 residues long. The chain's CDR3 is CATTTSGGPTDTQYF. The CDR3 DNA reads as TGTGCCACCACGACTAGCGGGGGGCCCACAGATACGCAGTATTTT.